These 5 T cell receptor beta chains were all obtained from the same sample, sequenced in a study of CD8+ T cells in alopecia areata. Extraction and reverse transcription of RNA yielded cDNA as the sequencing template. Produced via immunoSEQ multiplex PCR; TCRdb's table is partial and in-frame only. The data contain 150,000 to 200,000 clones, around three fifths of them singletons. This specimen was CD4+ T cells sorted from blood, taken at week 0. The source is a human donor with alopecia areata.

The V and J genes are TRBV2 and TRBJ2-2; D call uncertain. Germline CDR1 SNHLY, CDR2 FYNNEI. This CDR3 is built from 14 residues. V was shortened by 6 bases and J by 2 bases, with 10 bases between the two germline ends. The CDR3 region is CASRPGDNTGELFF. DNA for the CDR3: TGTGCCAGCAGGCCCGGCGATAACACCGGGGAGCTGTTTTTT.

The rearrangement joins TRBV5-1 to TRBJ2-5, with 11 bases that match TRBD2. V trimming: 1 base; J trimming: 6 bases; junction bases outside the gene matches: 5. Germline CDR1 is SGHRS and CDR2 is YFSETQ. The CDR3 has 15 amino acids. CDR3 residues: CASSLKLAGEQTQYF. The CDR3 DNA follows: TGCGCCAGCAGCTTGAAACTAGCGGGGGAACAGACCCAGTACTTC.

The chain joins TRBV29-1 to TRBJ2-2; the D gene could be TRBD1 or TRBD2 (6 bases each). This CDR3 comprises 15 residues. V lost 4 bases and J lost 3, with 15 bases in between. Germline V gene data show CDR1 as SQVTM and CDR2 as ANQGSEA. The CDR3 coding sequence is TGCAGCGTTGTCTACGGGGGCGGGGACACCGGGGAGCTGTTTTTT. Its protein is CSVVYGGGDTGELFF.

The chain combines TRBV2 with TRBJ2-7; D assignment may be TRBD1 or TRBD2 (5 bases each). Germline V CDR1 and CDR2: SNHLY, FYNNEI. The CDR3 covers 12 residues. Trimming removed 6 bases from V and 6 bases from J, with 12 bases in between. The CDR3 loop is CASRATGTEQYF. CDR3 sequence (DNA): TGTGCCAGCAGGGCCACTGGGACCGAGCAGTACTTC.

V and J are TRBV29-1 and TRBJ2-3; possibly TRBD1 for D (5 bases). Per germline, CDR1 SQVTM and CDR2 ANQGSEA. This CDR3 has 13 amino acids. Trimming took off 4 bases at V and 4 bases at J, with 12 bases between the two ends. The CDR3 spells CSVVKGVADTQYF. The CDR3 DNA reads as TGCAGCGTTGTTAAAGGGGTGGCAGATACGCAGTATTTT.